The 23 T cell receptor beta chains below were found in one sample sequenced in a study of cytomegalovirus exposure and HLA in healthy donors. The PCR made use of 60 Vbeta and 13 Jbeta primers. The method was immunoSEQ multiplex PCR; TCRdb's version includes in-frame clones alone and lacks a portion of them. The sample shows around 160,000 clones, roughly 79% of them seen only once. Source material: PBMCs. The receptors originated from a man between 18 and 35 years old in good health and CMV-seropositive.

Remarks on this clone: The conserved closing phenylalanine or tryptophan is absent in this CDR3, likely reflecting a read error. The V and J genes are TRBV6-5 and TRBJ1-6; D possibly corresponds to TRBD1 (5 bases). Trimming removed 2 bases from V and 8 bases from J, with 10 bases in between. Per germline, CDR1 MNHEY and CDR2 SVGAGI. This CDR3 comprises 14 residues. The DNA of the CDR3 is TGTGCCAGCAGTTACGGACCGGGGGATTCACCCCTCCACCTT. Amino acid sequence: CASSYGPGDSPLHL.

V is TRBV7-2 and J is TRBJ2-7, with D maybe TRBD2 (7 bases). The CDR3 spans 14 residues. Trimming stripped 5 bases from V and 5 bases from J, with 16 bases between. Germline CDR1 and CDR2: SGHTA and FQGNSA. In DNA, the CDR3 is TGTGCCAGCAGCCCCCTAGGCGGGGGCCACGAGCAGTACTTC. Translated, it gives CASSPLGGGHEQYF.

The chain couples TRBV2 to TRBJ2-3, with D perhaps matching TRBD1 (5 bases). V lost 5 bases to trimming and J lost 6 bases, with 12 bases between them. CDR1 is SNHLY, CDR2 FYNNEI, per germline. CDR3 length: 13 residues. The CDR3 DNA reads as TGTGCCAGCAGTTGGAAGACAGATGATACGCAGTATTTT. Protein sequence: CASSWKTDDTQYF.

The chain combines TRBV6-1 with TRBJ1-1; D is uncertain. Trimming took off 5 bases at V and 1 base at J, with 8 bases between the two ends. The germline V gene encodes CDR1 MNHNS and CDR2 SASEGT. The CDR3 extends over 13 amino acids. The CDR3 sequence: CASSTNRNTEAFF. Here the CDR3 DNA reads TGTGCCAGCAGTACGAACAGGAACACTGAAGCTTTCTTT.

J is TRBJ1-1 and V is TRBV20-1; D is unclear. The CDR3 totals 11 residues. Between the trimmed V and J ends, which lost 5 bases and 12 bases, there was a span of 16 bases. Germline V gene lookup returns CDR1 DFQATT and CDR2 SNEGSKA (reference sequence). The CDR3 nucleotides read TGCAGTGCTCTGGACCCTACGGGATCTTTCTTT. Translation: CSALDPTGSFF.

This chain links TRBV6-5 with TRBJ2-7; D may be TRBD2 (6 bases). This CDR3 has 13 residues. V was clipped by 7 bases and J by 1 base, with 11 bases between them. Germline-derived CDR1 and CDR2 are MNHEY and SVGAGI. The CDR3 nucleotides read TGTGCCAGCATGACGGGAGAGTCCTACGAGCAGTACTTC. Amino acid sequence: CASMTGESYEQYF.

This chain joins TRBV7-9 and TRBJ2-2; tentatively, D is TRBD2 (5 bases). The CDR3 contains 14 residues. V lost 11 bases and J lost 7, with 20 bases in between. The V gene's germline CDR1 is SEHNR and CDR2 FQNEAQ (reference sequence). Written as DNA, the CDR3 is TGTGCCGCCCCACCGGGATTCACGGTCGGGGAGCTGTTTTTT. Translated, it gives CAAPPGFTVGELFF. Full variable domain (missing parts from reference TRBV7-9 and TRBJ2-2): DTGVSQNPRHKITKRGQNVTFRCDPISEHNRLYWYRQTLGQGPEFLTYFQNEAQLEKSRLLSDRFSAERPKGSFSTLEIQRTEQGDSAMYLCAAPPGFTVGELFFGEGSRLTVL.

The genes are TRBV19 and TRBJ1-1; D ambiguous. The CDR3 sequence is 14 residues long. CDR1 is LNHDA and CDR2 is SQIVND in the germline V gene (reference sequence). Trimming stripped 5 bases from V and 1 base from J, with 11 bases between. Written as DNA, the CDR3 is TGTGCCAGTAGTTCAACAGCGGGGAACACTGAAGCTTTCTTT. Translated, it gives CASSSTAGNTEAFF.

This chain joins TRBV29-1 and TRBJ1-1, with D perhaps TRBD1 (5 bases). V lost 4 bases and J lost 5, with 17 bases in between. Germline V gene lookup returns CDR1 SQVTM and CDR2 ANQGSEA. The CDR3 contains 14 residues. In DNA, the CDR3 is TGCAGCGTTGGGGGGGGATCGGGGCGGACTGAAGCTTTCTTT. This codes for CSVGGGSGRTEAFF.

This clone was found a few times. The chain has TRBV19 and TRBJ1-4, with TRBD1 matching 8 bases. Looked up from germline, CDR1 is LNHDA and CDR2 is SQIVND (reference sequence). Losses at the gene ends were 4 bases for V and 10 bases for J; bases not matched to a gene: 8. There are 14 residues in the CDR3. The CDR3 region is CASSTTGAAGKLFF. As DNA, the CDR3 is TGTGCCAGTAGTACGACAGGGGCCGCCGGAAAACTGTTTTTT.

The genes are TRBV5-5 and TRBJ2-7; tentatively, D is TRBD2 (6 bases). Between the trimmed V and J ends, which lost 6 bases and 3 bases, there was a span of 10 bases. The CDR3 consists of 12 residues. Germline V gives CDR1 SGHKS, CDR2 YYEKEE (reference sequence). CDR3 residues: CASIGRGYEQYF. DNA for the CDR3: TGTGCCAGCATCGGGAGAGGCTACGAGCAGTACTTC.

The chain combines TRBV5-1 with TRBJ2-2, with TRBD2 matching over 7 bases. The germline CDR1 and CDR2 sequences are SGHRS and YFSETQ. V shed 7 bases and J 7 bases; nucleotides not matched to a gene: 4. The CDR3 spans 12 residues. CDR3 DNA sequence: TGCGCCAGCCATGGACTAGGCGGGGAGCTGTTTTTT. It specifies CASHGLGGELFF.

This clone was counted between two and nine times. The chain couples TRBV5-4 to TRBJ1-2, with a weak D call TRBD1 (6 bases). This CDR3 comprises 13 residues. With 4 bases removed from V and 9 bases from J, the gap between germline ends came to 16 bases. Looked up from germline, CDR1 is SGHNT and CDR2 is YYREEE (reference sequence). The CDR3 coding sequence is TGTGCCAGCAGCAAACAGGGCCCTGAGAGCTACACCTTC. Its protein is CASSKQGPESYTF.

The CDR3 DNA sequence: TGTGCGGACCACCCGGGACAGGATCTCTCAAACTATGGCTACACCTTC. Amino acid sequence: CADHPGQDLSNYGYTF. V and J are TRBV21-1 and TRBJ1-2; the table gives TRBD1 as D, unverified against the DNA. TRBV21-1 is reported as a pseudogene. The CDR3 sequence is 16 residues long.

The chain has TRBV6-5 and TRBJ2-7, with D unresolved. The CDR3 is 13 amino acids. Germline V CDR1 and CDR2: MNHEY, SVGAGI. Trimming left V 3 bases short and J 6 bases short, with 12 bases between. DNA of the CDR3: TGTGCCAGCAGTTATCTAGGCTTTTTCGAGCAGTACTTC. It encodes CASSYLGFFEQYF.

J is TRBJ1-1 and V is TRBV10-3; D gene uncertain. Trimming stripped 4 bases from V and 5 bases from J, with 14 bases between. Germline V gene data show CDR1 as ENHRY and CDR2 as SYGVKD. The length of the CDR3 is 14 residues. The CDR3 sequence is CAISARVEGTEAFF. The CDR3 nucleotides read TGTGCCATCAGTGCGAGGGTAGAAGGGACTGAAGCTTTCTTT.

The V and J genes are TRBV9 and TRBJ1-1, with D perhaps matching TRBD1 (6 bases). Germline V gene sequence: CDR1 SGDLS, CDR2 YYNGEE. Deletions cut 3 bases from V and 3 bases from J, with 18 bases between. This CDR3 comprises 16 residues. The DNA for the CDR3 is TGTGCCAGCAGCGCCCCTACAGGGACCTACGACACTGAAGCTTTCTTT. Translating gives CASSAPTGTYDTEAFF. Combining the CDR3 with reference TRBV9 and TRBJ1-1 gives the whole variable domain DSGVTQTPKHLITATGQRVTLRCSPRSGDLSVYWYQQSLDQGLQFLIQYYNGEERAKGNILERFSAQQFPDLHSELNLSSLELGDSALYFCASSAPTGTYDTEAFFGQGTRLTVV.

The chain recombines TRBV30 with TRBJ2-1; D gene ambiguous. CDR3 length: 13 residues. With 2 bases removed from V and 10 bases from J, the gap between germline ends came to 15 bases. Germline assignment: CDR1 GTSNPN and CDR2 SVGIG (reference sequence). CDR3 in DNA: TGTGCCTGGAGTACTGGAGTAGCTAAAGAGCAGTTCTTC. This gives the protein CAWSTGVAKEQFF.

The rearrangement joins TRBV11-3 to TRBJ2-7, with 8 bases identical to TRBD1. Germline V CDR1 and CDR2: SGHNT, YENEEA. CDR3 length: 14 residues. Germline trimming cut 5 bases from V and 6 bases from J; bases unmatched to any gene: 9. The CDR3 here is CASSDGTGPSEQYF. In nucleotides, the CDR3 is TGTGCCAGCAGCGATGGGACAGGCCCCTCCGAGCAGTACTTC.

The chain carries TRBV6-4 and TRBJ2-3; no definite D call. Trimming removed 3 bases from V and 3 bases from J, with 4 bases in between. The CDR3 covers 12 residues. CDR1 and CDR2 (germline): MRHNA, SNTAGT. CDR3 residues: CASSDLTDTQYF. The CDR3 nucleotides are TGTGCCAGCAGTGATCTTACAGATACGCAGTATTTT.

This clone was recorded only once. The CDR3 region is CASSQCRQATLTYNEQFF. CDR3 coding DNA: TGCGCCAGCAGTCAATGCAGACAGGCAACTTTAACATACAATGAGCAGTTCTTC. This chain links TRBV23-1 with TRBJ2-1; perhaps TRBD1 as D (6 bases). TRBV23-1 is designated an ORF whose function remains uncertain. Trimming removed 1 base from V and 4 bases from J, with 20 bases in between. This CDR3 is 18 amino acids long.

V and J are TRBV2 and TRBJ2-7, with 8 bases identical to TRBD1. Germline CDR1 and CDR2: SNHLY and FYNNEI. The CDR3 has 15 residues. Trimming cost V 10 bases and J 0 bases; bases outside gene matches: 11. CDR3 loop: CAIRDRLHSSYEQYF. The CDR3 DNA is TGTGCCATCCGGGACAGGCTCCACAGCTCCTACGAGCAGTACTTC.

This clone was seen more than once but under ten times. The V and J genes are TRBV10-2 and TRBJ2-1; the match to TRBD2 covers 12 bases. Germline lookup yields CDR1 WSHSY and CDR2 SAAADI. The CDR3 has 14 amino acids. Trimming removed 6 bases from V and 10 bases from J; junction bases left unmatched: 7. The CDR3 sequence: CASRETSGSQEQFF. CDR3 DNA sequence: TGCGCCAGCAGAGAGACTAGCGGGAGCCAGGAGCAGTTCTTC.